The 20 T cell receptor beta chains presented below share a single source sample, sequenced in a study of blood T cells in healthy people across ages. A second roughly 6 to 12 cycle PCR used barcoded and J-beta primers. A single record per CDR3 protein comes from TCRdb applying MiXCR to the 5' RACE reads. The repertoire holds more than 1,400,000 distinct CDR3 sequences, 42% seen once, with 6.5% to 10% in the top ten. The specimen sequenced was blood. These receptors were obtained from a woman aged 18-35 years in good health.

The chain is built from TRBV3-1 and TRBJ1-4; 11 bases align to TRBD1. Trimming removed 4 bases from V and 9 bases from J; junction bases left unmatched: 7. The CDR3 is 15 residues long. From germline, CDR1 is LGHDT and CDR2 YNNKEL (reference sequence). The CDR3 region is CASSRWTGGGKKLFF. CDR3 DNA sequence: TGTGCCAGCAGCCGTTGGACAGGGGGCGGGAAAAAACTGTTTTTT.

The rearrangement uses TRBV21-1 and TRBJ2-5. TRBV21-1 is described as a pseudogene. The CDR3 loop spans 14 amino acids. In DNA form, the CDR3 reads TGTGCCAGCAGCAAAAGTGCTTGGGTCCAGACCCAGTACTTC. Translating gives CASSKSAWVQTQYF.

The rearrangement uses TRBV4-1 and TRBJ2-5; the D call may be TRBD1 or TRBD2 (7 bases each). The J call may be incorrect, as the DNA end agrees better with TRBJ2-7. Germline V CDR1 and CDR2: MGHRA, YSYEKL. The CDR3 runs to 16 residues. CDR3 in amino acids: CASSLDREGRKDEQYF. DNA of the CDR3: TGCGCCAGCAGCCTCGACAGGGAGGGGCGTAAGGACGAGCAGTACTTC.

The count of this clonotype is one. The chain uses TRBV30 and TRBJ1-2; D unclear. The CDR3 totals 14 residues. The V end was cut by 2 bases, the J end by 4 bases, with 14 bases between. The germline V gene has CDR1 GTSNPN and CDR2 SVGIG (reference sequence). The CDR3: CAWSRPGAFYGYTF. As DNA, the CDR3 is TGTGCCTGGAGTAGGCCAGGAGCTTTCTATGGCTACACCTTC.

The chain carries TRBV4-2 and TRBJ1-6; D remains ambiguous. There are 15 residues in the CDR3. Germline V CDR1 and CDR2: LGHNA, YNFKEQ. Trimming shortened V by 0 bases and J by 14 bases, and 17 bases separated the two germline ends. The CDR3 is CASSQEPGDIRALHF. The CDR3 region has the DNA TGTGCCAGCAGCCAAGAGCCAGGAGATATTAGAGCCCTCCACTTT.

The table lists this clonotype with a few counts. This sequence joins TRBV20-1 and TRBJ1-5, with D perhaps matching TRBD1 (5 bases). This CDR3 has 15 residues. Trimming took 4 bases from V and 5 from J, leaving 18 bases between them. CDR1 is DFQATT and CDR2 is SNEGSKA in the germline V gene (reference sequence). CDR3 DNA: TGCAGTGCTAAATTGAAGGGAAGGGGATATCAGCCCCAGCATTTT. It is translated as CSAKLKGRGYQPQHF.

There are a few counts of this clonotype. A junction end diverges from the germline sequence, so it may reflect a read error. The rearrangement uses TRBV7-2 and TRBJ2-7, with TRBD2 matching over 10 bases. This CDR3 has 14 residues. The V gene's germline CDR1 is SGHTA and CDR2 FQGNSA. For the CDR3, the DNA is TGCGCCAGCAGCCTAGCGGGGGCCCTATACGAGCAGTACTTC. As protein: CASSLAGALYEQYF.

This clonotype occurred a few times. The chain uses TRBV6-6 and TRBJ2-7, with 8 bases lining up with TRBD1. With V trimmed by 2 bases and J by 12 bases, 15 bases remained unmatched. The CDR3 loop spans 15 amino acids. Germline-derived CDR1 and CDR2 are MNHNY and SVGAGI (reference sequence). CDR3 protein: CASSYGGTGLPHWYF. CDR3 bases: TGTGCCAGCAGTTACGGTGGGACAGGCCTGCCCCATTGGTACTTC.

The chain uses TRBV27 and TRBJ1-2; 9 bases fit TRBD1. Germline CDR1 and CDR2: MNHEY and SMNVEV (reference sequence). The CDR3 consists of 16 residues. Germline trimming cut 6 bases from V and 4 bases from J; bases unmatched to any gene: 12. Here the CDR3 DNA reads TGTGCCAGCAGGAATGAGACAGGGGGTCTGGGCTATGGCTACACCTTC. This gives the protein CASRNETGGLGYGYTF.

The chain couples TRBV20-1 to TRBJ2-1; D may be TRBD1 (6 bases). The V end lost 4 bases, the J end lost 6 bases, and 13 bases lay between the germline ends. This CDR3 is built from 13 residues. CDR1 DFQATT and CDR2 SNEGSKA come from the germline V gene (reference sequence). The CDR3 protein is CSATIQGRNEQFF. The CDR3, as DNA: TGCAGTGCTACAATACAGGGCCGCAATGAGCAGTTCTTC.

CDR3 region: CANRGQRDNEQYF. For the CDR3, the DNA is TGTGCCAACCGGGGGCAGAGGGACAATGAGCAGTACTTC. The chain links TRBV27 to TRBJ2-7; D could derive from TRBD1 or TRBD2 (6 bases each). The CDR3 runs 13 residues. From germline, CDR1 is MNHEY and CDR2 SMNVEV (reference sequence). Trimming removed 10 bases from V and 7 bases from J, with 20 bases in between.

The table lists this clonotype with a few counts. V and J are TRBV4-1 and TRBJ1-1; D is unclear. The V gene's germline CDR1 is MGHRA and CDR2 YSYEKL. The CDR3 sequence is 14 residues long. Trimming left V 4 bases short and J 2 bases short, with 11 bases between. The CDR3 nucleotides are TGCGCCAGCAGCCGAATGCCCGGTAACACTGAAGCTTTCTTT. It codes for CASSRMPGNTEAFF.

In this sample, this clonotype turned up a few times. The chain employs TRBV12-3 or TRBV12-4 and TRBJ2-7, with TRBD1 matching 9 bases. V gave up 3 bases and J gave up 3 bases; unmatched junction bases: 3. This CDR3 is 14 amino acids long. The CDR3 DNA reads TGTGCCAGCAGTTTGCTGACAGGGGGCTACGAGCAGTACTTC. This encodes CASSLLTGGYEQYF.

The table lists this clonotype with a few counts. V gene TRBV3-1 combines with J gene TRBJ1-2; 7 bases agree with TRBD1. CDR3 length equals 14 residues. Germline CDR1 LGHDT, CDR2 YNNKEL (reference sequence). V gave up 1 base and J gave up 3 bases; unmatched junction bases: 2. The CDR3 bases are TGTGCCAGCAGCCAAGCAGGGGGGGACTATGGCTACACCTTC. Residues: CASSQAGGDYGYTF.

V and J are TRBV2 and TRBJ1-5; possible D gene TRBD1, 5 bases. Deletions cut 6 bases from V and 5 bases from J, with 14 bases between. The CDR3 extends over 14 amino acids. Germline loops: CDR1 SNHLY, CDR2 FYNNEI. This CDR3 reads CASRERDGDQPQHF. CDR3 bases: TGTGCCAGCAGAGAGAGGGACGGGGATCAGCCCCAGCATTTT.

The chain links TRBV12-3 or TRBV12-4 to TRBJ2-2; TRBD2 might be the D (5 bases). Trimming removed 3 bases from V and 5 bases from J, with 16 bases in between. This CDR3 has 16 amino acids. The chain's CDR3 is CASSFRPPSGTGELFF. In DNA, the CDR3 is TGTGCCAGCAGTTTTCGGCCTCCCTCGGGAACCGGGGAGCTGTTTTTT.

The V gene is TRBV14, the J gene TRBJ2-5, with 13 bases fitting TRBD2. CDR3 length equals 23 residues. The germline V gene has CDR1 SGHDN and CDR2 FVKESK. V shed 2 bases, J shed 1 base, and the junction held 22 bases outside the gene matches. The CDR3 loop is CASSQRRFGGTGTSGKIQETQYF. The CDR3 DNA follows: TGTGCCAGCAGCCAACGCCGGTTCGGCGGGACCGGGACTAGCGGGAAGATCCAAGAGACCCAGTACTTC.

The V and J genes are TRBV2 and TRBJ2-7; TRBD1 matches 7 bases. V dropped 4 bases and J dropped 7; count of bases not matched to a gene: 10. This CDR3 has 14 residues. The germline V gene has CDR1 SNHLY and CDR2 FYNNEI. CDR3 nucleotides: TGTGCCAGCAGTGTTCGGATAGGGGGCGATGAGCAGTACTTC. This encodes CASSVRIGGDEQYF.

This clonotype has only a few counts. J is TRBJ2-7 and V is TRBV7-9; no definite D call. CDR3 length: 17 amino acids. With 4 bases removed from V and 1 base from J, the gap between germline ends came to 20 bases. Germline CDR1 is SEHNR and CDR2 is FQNEAQ (reference sequence). The DNA for the CDR3 is TGTGCCAGCAGCTCTACTCGGGCCGGGCTAGAGTCCTACGAGCAGTACTTC. Translated: CASSSTRAGLESYEQYF. Full variable domain (missing parts from reference TRBV7-9 and TRBJ2-7): DTGVSQNPRHKITKRGQNVTFRCDPISEHNRLYWYRQTLGQGPEFLTYFQNEAQLEKSRLLSDRFSAERPKGSFSTLEIQRTEQGDSAMYLCASSSTRAGLESYEQYFGPGTRLTVT.

V is TRBV7-2 and J is TRBJ2-7; either TRBD1 or TRBD2 may fit D (5 bases each). Germline loops: CDR1 SGHTA, CDR2 FQGNSA. The ends were cut back, 4 bases at V and 6 bases at J, with 13 bases in the middle. The CDR3 spans 13 residues. In DNA, the CDR3 is TGTGCCAGCAGCTCAGCCGGGGCAGGCGAGCAGTACTTC. Translating gives CASSSAGAGEQYF.